The sequence of this T cell receptor beta chain was determined in a study of T cell responses to AZD1222 COVID-19 vaccine. The CDR3 has 15 residues. CDR1 is LGHNA, CDR2 YNFKEQ, per germline. Trimming removed 2 bases at V and 5 bases at J, with 13 bases between. TCRdb's copy holds only in-frame clones and misses some; the assay was immunoSEQ multiplex PCR. The table lists around 130,000 clones, over 90% of them singletons, with around 7% in the top ten. This TCR came from an adult in good health. The sequenced sample was peripheral blood, obtained on day 0 of AZD1222 vaccination. V usage is TRBV4-2 and J usage is TRBJ2-1; the D is unclear. CDR3 sequence reads: CASSQKAKADNEQFF. In nucleotides, the CDR3 is TGTGCCAGCAGCCAAAAGGCCAAGGCAGACAATGAGCAGTTCTTC.